Sequencing of this TCR beta chain was carried out in a study of blood T cells in healthy people across ages. This clonotype was observed a handful of times. The second PCR ran about 6 to 12 cycles with a sample-barcoded 5' primer and J-beta primers. TCRdb re-called the 5' RACE reads with MiXCR, one entry per CDR3 protein. The sample consists of around 800,000 distinct CDR3 sequences, more than 25% of them appearing once. This sample also belongs to another study, concerning T cells of mothers and their children. In that study: There were over 10 million TCR beta CDR3 reads from each mother and around 2.9 million from each child.

Sequencing used blood. This TCR derives from a boy younger than 18 in good health.

Written as DNA, the CDR3 is TGCGCCAGCAGCTTGGTAACAGGGGTCGAGCAGTACTTC. Translation gives CASSLVTGVEQYF. V and J are TRBV5-1 and TRBJ2-7, with 7 bases lining up with TRBD1. Germline V gives CDR1 SGHRS, CDR2 YFSETQ. The CDR3 sequence is 13 residues long. V dropped 0 bases and J dropped 6; count of bases not matched to a gene: 3.